One and the same sample provided the 29 T cell receptor beta chains below, sequenced in a study of vaccination effects on CD4 cells after COVID-19 (dated by TCRdb to between 2021 and 2023). The ViraFEST assay stimulated PBMC with viral peptide pools and then used TCR sequencing to identify antigen-specific CD4+ T cell clonotypes by expansion. After around ten days of culture, CD4+ T cells were isolated with the EasySep CD4+ T cell isolation kit. Two doses of either the BNT162b2 or the mRNA-1273 mRNA SARS-CoV-2 vaccine were administered to participants. No antigen is known for these receptors. Library method: the immunoSEQ multiplex PCR assay. The clones in this table, taken by TCRdb from immuneACCESS, are in-frame only. Not every clone is retained; where verified, under half of the shortfall comes from an unresolved V gene, and the cause of the rest is unknown. Across this sample there are 27,000 or so clones, with about four fifths seen only once. In total, the top ten clones hold more than 1.4% of the sample.

Specimen: CD4+ T cells from PBMCs cultured with HCoV-NL63 spike peptides, collected after COVID-19 vaccination. The cell subset or site label for this specimen denotes: HCoV-NL63 spike overlapping peptide pool stimulation. The receptor source for this set is a human donor who received a COVID-19 vaccine. Some clones in this sample may be carry-over from other donors' samples.

V and J are TRBV9 and TRBJ2-5; 10 positions agree with TRBD2. Trimming took 3 bases from V and 5 from J; bases not matched to a gene: 7. Germline V CDR1 and CDR2: SGDLS, YYNGEE. The CDR3 spans 15 residues. The CDR3 coding sequence is TGTGCCAGCAGCGCCCTACTAGCGGGGACGGAGACCCAGTACTTC. Protein sequence: CASSALLAGTETQYF.

The chain employs TRBV5-6 and TRBJ1-2; D not resolved. Trimming shortened V by 2 bases and J by 0 bases, and 11 bases separated the two germline ends. In germline, CDR1 is SGHDT, CDR2 YYEEEE. The CDR3 is made up of 15 amino acids. DNA for the CDR3: TGTGCCAGCAGCTTAGGGAAGGCAGCTAACTATGGCTACACCTTC. Amino acid sequence: CASSLGKAANYGYTF.

The J gene is TRBJ2-1, the V gene TRBV27; a weak D match, TRBD2 (5 bases). Trimming pared 8 bases from V and 7 bases from J, leaving 15 bases between. CDR3 length equals 13 residues. CDR1 MNHEY and CDR2 SMNVEV come from the germline V gene (reference sequence). The chain's CDR3 is CASVTRTSNEQFF. The CDR3 bases are TGTGCCAGCGTCACCCGGACTTCTAATGAGCAGTTCTTC.

This clone was observed a few times. V is TRBV6-2 or TRBV6-3 and J is TRBJ2-1; TRBD2 aligns across 9 bases. This CDR3 has 16 residues. Unmatched junction bases numbered 5, after V lost 5 bases and J lost 0 bases. CDR1 and CDR2 (germline): MNHEY, SVGEGT. CDR3 bases: TGTGCCAGCAGTACAAGCGGGGGGAGCTCCTACAATGAGCAGTTCTTC. This gives the protein CASSTSGGSSYNEQFF.

V and J are TRBV6-2 or TRBV6-3 and TRBJ1-1; no definite D call. CDR1 and CDR2 (germline): MNHEY, SVGEGT. V was pared by 3 bases and J by 1 base, with 15 bases between. This CDR3 comprises 16 residues. CDR3 in amino acids: CASSYWSVNQNTEAFF. The CDR3 DNA reads as TGTGCCAGCAGTTATTGGTCCGTCAATCAGAACACTGAAGCTTTCTTT.

The J gene is TRBJ1-1, the V gene TRBV18; the D gene is possibly TRBD1 (5 bases). The CDR3 is 14 residues long. Germline CDR1 and CDR2: KGHSH and LQKENI. Trimming took 1 base from V and 1 from J, leaving 7 bases between them. The CDR3 DNA reads TGTGCCAGCTCACCACAGGGGTCGAACACTGAAGCTTTCTTT. Protein product: CASSPQGSNTEAFF.

The V call is TRBV7-7, the J call TRBJ2-5; TRBD2 matches 11 bases. V was pared by 1 base and J by 5 bases, with 3 bases of the junction left unmatched. The V gene's germline CDR1 is SSHAT and CDR2 FNYEAQ (reference sequence). The CDR3 consists of 15 residues. DNA of the CDR3: TGTGCCAGCAGCTTAGTTAGCGGGGGGGAGGAGACCCAGTACTTC. This sequence encodes CASSLVSGGEETQYF.

CDR3 sequence (DNA): TGTGCCAGCAGAAAAACGGGGCGGAGCAATCAGCCCCAGCATTTT. It codes for CASRKTGRSNQPQHF. This chain uses TRBV7-2 with TRBJ1-5, with D possibly TRBD1 on 5 matching bases. V was cut by 6 bases and J by 1 base, with 13 bases left in between. Germline loops: CDR1 SGHTA, CDR2 FQGNSA. The CDR3 is 15 residues long.

The V and J genes are TRBV2 and TRBJ2-5, with unresolved D. Germline CDR1 reads SNHLY; CDR2 reads FYNNEI. This CDR3 has 14 residues. V gave up 7 bases and J gave up 5 bases, with 17 bases separating them. The CDR3 coding sequence is TGTGCCAGCACCCCTGGGGTCGGTCGGGAGACCCAGTACTTC. Translation: CASTPGVGRETQYF.

CDR3 loop: CASSLAPAENIQYF. The DNA of the CDR3 is TGTGCCAGCAGCTTAGCTCCTGCAGAAAACATTCAGTACTTC. The chain combines TRBV7-2 with TRBJ2-4; D is unclear. The germline V and J ends were trimmed by 0 bases and 5 bases, with 8 bases remaining between them. CDR1 and CDR2 (germline): SGHTA, FQGNSA. The CDR3 spans 14 residues. The full variable domain, rest sourced from reference TRBV7-2 and TRBJ2-4, is GAGVSQSPSNKVTEKGKDVELRCDPISGHTALYWYRQSLGQGLEFLIYFQGNSAPDKSGLPSDRFSAERTGGSVSTLTIQRTQQEDSAVYLCASSLAPAENIQYFGAGTRLSVL.

This clone was detected only once. The chain uses TRBV20-1 and TRBJ1-2; D not resolved. The V gene's germline CDR1 is DFQATT and CDR2 SNEGSKA (reference sequence). With 8 bases removed from V and 0 bases from J, the gap between germline ends came to 7 bases. The CDR3 runs to 11 residues. The CDR3 spells CSWGTNYGYTF. The CDR3 DNA follows: TGCAGTTGGGGTACTAACTATGGCTACACCTTC.

The V call is TRBV12-5, the J call TRBJ2-7; perhaps TRBD1 as D (8 bases). This CDR3 comprises 15 residues. V dropped 1 base and J dropped 2 bases, with 12 bases sitting between them. Germline-derived CDR1 and CDR2 are LGHNT and FRNRAP. Written as DNA, the CDR3 is TGTGCTAGTGGTTTGGACAGGGGGGGTACCTACGAGCAGTACGTC. Translation: CASGLDRGGTYEQYV.

The chain couples TRBV28 to TRBJ2-2; no firm D call. Trimming cost V 9 bases and J 6 bases, with 8 bases left between them. The germline V gene has CDR1 MDHEN and CDR2 SYDVKM. This CDR3 is 11 amino acids long. DNA for the CDR3: TGTGCCAGTAGTATCCCCGGGGAGCTGTTTTTT. This codes for CASSIPGELFF. The full variable domain, its missing parts supplied by reference TRBV28 and TRBJ2-2, is DVKVTQSSRYLVKRTGEKVFLECVQDMDHENMFWYRQDPGLGLRLIYFSYDVKMKEKGDIPEGYSVSREKKERFSLILESASTNQTSMYLCASSIPGELFFGEGSRLTVL.

V is TRBV24-1 and J is TRBJ1-4; TRBD1 agrees at 10 bases. CDR3 length: 15 residues. Germline values: CDR1 KGHDR, CDR2 SFDVKD. The V and J ends lost 10 bases and 8 bases, in that order; junction bases with no gene match: 12. This chain's CDR3 is CATPGQGYFGEKLFF. As DNA, the CDR3 is TGTGCCACGCCGGGACAGGGGTATTTTGGCGAAAAACTGTTTTTT.

This chain's CDR3 is CASGDPPQPQHF. CDR3 in DNA: TGTGCTAGTGGTGACCCACCCCAGCCCCAGCATTTT. The chain links TRBV12-5 to TRBJ1-5, with unresolved D. Germline CDR1 reads LGHNT; CDR2 reads FRNRAP. The CDR3 has 12 residues. Trimming removed 5 bases at V and 7 bases at J, with 9 bases between.

This chain joins TRBV10-1 and TRBJ2-7; 7 nucleotides match TRBD2. This CDR3 has 15 amino acids. In germline, CDR1 is WNHNN, CDR2 SYGVQD (reference sequence). V dropped 8 bases and J dropped 0; count of bases not matched to a gene: 10. Here the CDR3 reads CASVVDGGSSYEQYV. CDR3 coding DNA: TGCGCCAGCGTAGTCGACGGGGGGAGCTCCTACGAGCAGTACGTC.

This chain joins TRBV19 and TRBJ2-5; D uncertain. The CDR3 covers 13 residues. The germline V and J ends were trimmed by 3 bases and 1 base, with 6 bases remaining between them. Germline V gene sequence: CDR1 LNHDA, CDR2 SQIVND (reference sequence). CDR3 in DNA: TGTGCCAGTAGTATCGTAGGCCAAGAGACCCAGTACTTC. Protein product: CASSIVGQETQYF.

The rearrangement links TRBV5-5 to TRBJ1-1, with 10 bases aligning to TRBD1. J lost 5 bases, V lost 1 base, and 17 bases had no gene match. This CDR3 is built from 19 residues. Germline CDR1 reads SGHKS; CDR2 reads YYEKEE (reference sequence). This chain's CDR3 is CASSLKGTATGGAGTEAFF. CDR3 coding DNA: TGTGCCAGCAGCTTGAAGGGGACGGCGACAGGGGGCGCCGGGACTGAAGCTTTCTTT.

The J gene is TRBJ1-2, the V gene TRBV27, with D uncertain. Germline V gene data show CDR1 as MNHEY and CDR2 as SMNVEV (reference sequence). Trimming stripped 0 bases from V and 7 bases from J, with 15 bases between. The CDR3 covers 15 residues. CDR3 loop: CASSLSGTRLGGYTF. The CDR3 DNA reads as TGTGCCAGCAGTTTATCGGGTACACGGCTAGGTGGCTACACCTTC.

The rearrangement uses TRBV10-2 and TRBJ2-3; D might be TRBD2 (6 bases). CDR1 and CDR2 (germline): WSHSY, SAAADI. The CDR3 spans 15 residues. Trimming took 1 base from V and 2 from J, leaving 10 bases between them. CDR3 region: CASSEFRTITDTQYF. The CDR3 DNA reads TGCGCCAGCAGTGAGTTTCGGACTATCACAGATACGCAGTATTTT.

The chain uses TRBV7-3 and TRBJ2-2; D is perhaps TRBD1 (5 bases). Between the trimmed V and J ends, which lost 5 bases and 5 bases, there was a span of 12 bases. This CDR3 spans 14 amino acids. CDR1 and CDR2 (germline): SGHTA, FQGTGA. The CDR3: CASSKQTETGELFF. The CDR3 nucleotides are TGTGCCAGCAGCAAGCAGACAGAGACCGGGGAGCTGTTTTTT.

J is TRBJ1-2 and V is TRBV6-2 or TRBV6-3; no firm D call. The CDR3 length is 13 residues. Germline assignment: CDR1 MNHEY and CDR2 SVGEGT. The ends were cut back, 2 bases at V and 2 bases at J, with 6 bases in the middle. Here the CDR3 reads CASSYLGNYGYTF. As DNA, the CDR3 is TGTGCCAGCAGTTACCTGGGGAACTATGGCTACACCTTC.

The CDR3 loop reads CASSLRREGEPTQYF. Written as DNA, the CDR3 is TGTGCCAGCAGTTTACGGAGGGAGGGGGAACCTACGCAGTATTTT. The V and J genes are TRBV28 and TRBJ2-3; weak D call: TRBD2 (7 bases). Trimming stripped 2 bases from V and 8 bases from J, with 17 bases between. This CDR3 region has 15 residues. Looked up from germline, CDR1 is MDHEN and CDR2 is SYDVKM. Drawing the rest from reference TRBV28 and TRBJ2-3, the complete variable domain is DVKVTQSSRYLVKRTGEKVFLECVQDMDHENMFWYRQDPGLGLRLIYFSYDVKMKEKGDIPEGYSVSREKKERFSLILESASTNQTSMYLCASSLRREGEPTQYFGPGTRLTVL.

V gene TRBV5-4 combines with J gene TRBJ2-5; possibly TRBD2 for D (5 bases). Germline values: CDR1 SGHNT, CDR2 YYREEE (reference sequence). Between the trimmed V and J ends, which lost 4 bases and 5 bases, there was a span of 18 bases. The CDR3 runs 15 residues. Written as DNA, the CDR3 is TGTGCCAGCAGCCAAGAAACCGGGGTGGTGGAGACCCAGTACTTC. It translates to CASSQETGVVETQYF.

The rearrangement uses TRBV13 and TRBJ1-2; D remains unclear. The V end lost 0 bases, the J end lost 4 bases, and 3 bases lay between the germline ends. Germline CDR1 reads PRHDT; CDR2 reads FYEKMQ (reference sequence). The CDR3 contains 12 residues. Here the CDR3 reads CASSLGSYGYTF. As DNA, the CDR3 is TGTGCCAGCAGCTTAGGTTCCTATGGCTACACCTTC.

V gene TRBV28 combines with J gene TRBJ2-2, with D perhaps TRBD2 (6 bases). CDR3 length: 16 residues. Germline CDR1 is MDHEN and CDR2 is SYDVKM. V lost 7 bases and J lost 2, with 17 bases in between. Here the CDR3 reads CASKTAGTDNTGELFF. CDR3 bases: TGTGCCAGCAAGACCGCGGGGACCGATAACACCGGGGAGCTGTTTTTT.

This rearrangement joins TRBV7-8 to TRBJ1-4; D may be TRBD1 (6 bases). With 6 bases removed from V and 3 bases from J, the gap between germline ends came to 14 bases. CDR3 size: 15 residues. Germline loops: CDR1 SGHVS, CDR2 FQNEAQ. CDR3 protein: CASSRNRVSNEKLFF. The DNA of the CDR3 is TGTGCCAGCAGTCGAAACAGGGTTTCTAATGAAAAACTGTTTTTT.

This chain uses TRBV9 with TRBJ2-5; 10 bases line up with TRBD2. V dropped 3 bases and J dropped 1; count of bases not matched to a gene: 6. Germline CDR1 is SGDLS and CDR2 is YYNGEE. CDR3 size: 16 residues. The CDR3 DNA reads as TGTGCCAGCAGCGCCTCTAGCGGGGGCTTCCAAGAGACCCAGTACTTC. Translated, it gives CASSASSGGFQETQYF.

J is TRBJ1-4 and V is TRBV3-1 (or the pseudogene TRBV3-2); D not certain. The CDR3 contains 17 residues. V dropped 5 bases and J dropped 3 bases, with 19 bases sitting between them. Looked up from germline, CDR1 is LGHDT and CDR2 is YNNKEL (reference sequence). CDR3 nucleotides: TGTGCCAGCAGCTCAATCTTTGTCAGCGACCCTAATGAAAAACTGTTTTTT. This encodes CASSSIFVSDPNEKLFF.